The rows below give T cell receptor beta chains drawn from one sample of a study of shared clonotypes between healthy human individuals. Using immunoSEQ multiplex PCR, the repertoire was profiled, and TCRdb retains in-frame clones only, with some absent. The sample records about 2.4 million clones, more than 85% being singletons. Sequencing was carried out using naive CD4+ T cells from PBMCs. The receptors were gathered from a young man in good health. Some clones in this sample may be carry-over from other donors' samples. Each CDR3 is given with its conserved first and last residue. D genes are given only for firm matches. The size of a clone is reported for some rows only, either as once, few or many, or as a class for expanded clones.

j_gene,abundance,d_gene,v_gene,CDR3aa,CDR3nt
TRBJ2-5,NA,TRBD2,TRBV5-4,CASSLGPSGRETQYF,TGTGCCAGCAGCTTGGGGCCTAGCGGGAGAGAGACCCAGTACTTC
TRBJ2-2,NA,NA,TRBV25-1,CASSEYTTGRGTTGELFF,TGTGCCAGCAGTGAATACACAACGGGACGGGGGACCACCGGGGAGCTGTTTTTT
TRBJ1-1,NA,NA,TRBV6-5,CASSYGPVWNTEAFF,TGTGCCAGCAGTTACGGCCCGGTCTGGAACACTGAAGCTTTCTTT
TRBJ1-3,NA,NA,TRBV2,CASSRDGTEISGNTIYF,TGTGCCAGCAGTAGGGACGGGACCGAGATCTCTGGAAACACCATATATTTT
TRBJ2-2,few,NA,TRBV5-4,CASSPGTPNTGELFF,TGTGCCAGCAGCCCGGGGACCCCGAACACCGGGGAGCTGTTTTTT
TRBJ2-5,NA,TRBD2,TRBV27,CASSFGSGRAGETQYF,TGTGCCAGCAGTTTCGGTAGCGGGAGAGCGGGGGAGACCCAGTACTTC
TRBJ1-1,NA,NA,TRBV2,CASSLEGRAEAFF,TGTGCCAGCAGCTTAGAGGGTCGGGCTGAAGCTTTCTTT
TRBJ1-4,NA,NA,TRBV14,CASSRLGTTNEKLFF,TGTGCCAGCAGCCGGCTTGGTACAACTAATGAAAAACTGTTTTTT
TRBJ1-1,NA,TRBD1,TRBV6-1,CASSARGKDTEAFF,TGTGCCAGCAGTGCCAGGGGGAAGGACACTGAAGCTTTCTTT
TRBJ2-5,NA,NA,TRBV5-1,CASSQTHQETQYF,TGCGCCAGCAGCCAAACCCACCAAGAGACCCAGTACTTC
TRBJ1-1,NA,TRBD1,TRBV2,CASRQQGYQSTEAFF,TGTGCCAGCAGGCAACAGGGGTATCAGAGCACTGAAGCTTTCTTT
TRBJ1-5,NA,NA,TRBV6-1,CASSRTDNQPQHF,TGTGCCAGCAGCCGGACAGACAATCAGCCCCAGCATTTT
TRBJ2-5,NA,NA,TRBV29-1,CSAGLGAETQYF,TGCAGCGCCGGACTTGGGGCAGAGACCCAGTACTTC
TRBJ2-2,NA,NA,TRBV29-1,CSVALGSVNTGELFF,TGCAGCGTTGCTCTTGGTTCGGTTAACACCGGGGAGCTGTTTTTT
TRBJ2-5,NA,TRBD1,TRBV6-1,CASNDRDETQYF,TGTGCCAGCAATGACAGGGACGAGACCCAGTACTTC